This T cell receptor beta chain is from a study of blood T cell repertoires in COVID-19 (dated by TCRdb to the early 2020s). Regarding the research as a whole: Collaborator samples came from the United States, Italy and Spain and covered acute and convalescent phases of COVID-19. A freely available public database, intended as a resource for researchers studying the immune response to SARS-CoV-2, is where the repertoires were released. Where available, HLA class I and class II types were obtained from metadata supplied by the sample provider rather than from assay-based typing. A de-identified subject ID, COVID-19 status, age in years and sex were almost always included in the sample metadata. Samples were obtained from the ongoing ImmuneRACE study (first 160 participants) and from 1,254 subjects provided by 6 global collaborators. The material from the prospective study consisted of cDNA or gDNA derived from T cells, B-cell-depleted T cells, or PBMCs. Subjects who had been exposed to COVID-19, were actively infected with it, or had recovered from it provided the deeply sampled blood TCRbeta repertoires that made up the dataset. The research as a whole found: The quantity of clinical and demographic metadata differed by source and by participant and was supplied without curation.

Collaborating institutions collected whole blood in K2EDTA tubes following their own protocols. For TCRbeta analysis, collaborators shipped samples as frozen whole blood, isolated PBMCs, or DNA extracted from either of those sample types. TCRbeta CDR3 regions were amplified from genomic DNA by means of the immunoSEQ Assay, a bias-controlled multiplex PCR. The original methods were these. Within the assay, amplification of reference gene primers was used to estimate how many nucleated cells each sample contained. To quantify the absolute abundance of each unique TCRbeta CDR3 rearrangement, sequence reads were collapsed and filtered. For each sample, productive Simpson clonality was calculated by taking the square root of Simpson's diversity index across productive rearrangements. Imported from immuneACCESS, the table was reduced by TCRdb to in-frame sequences with V and J called. These copies leave out some clones; in studies compared against another copy, an unresolved V gene accounts for under half, and the cause of the remainder is not known. V, J and clone size are taken as reported in that table, and D and trimming were inferred from the DNA itself. Recorded for this sample are approximately 230,000 clones; around 82% of them occurred a single time. 4.5% to 7% of the sample belongs to the ten largest clones.

Including cysteine and phenylalanine, the CDR3 has 15 amino acids. Kept here is only the CDR3 DNA, which spans 45 bases and is read in frame from base 1. As encoded in the germline V gene, CDR1 is MNHNS while CDR2 is SASEGT. After removal of 2 bases from V and 5 bases from J, the junction retains 6 bases not matched to a gene. Details on this clone: Its antigen is unknown. The record has no base qualities; no much larger clone is one base away.

This TCR was recovered from a man at least 80 years old with acute or convalescent COVID-19. The sample comprised peripheral blood. The chain couples TRBV6-1 to TRBJ2-3, with 8 bases in between that match TRBD2. CDR3 loop: CASSENGGGQDTQYF. The DNA sequence reads TGTGCCAGCAGTGAAAACGGCGGGGGGCAAGATACGCAGTATTTT.